This T cell receptor (beta chain) is drawn from a study of cytomegalovirus exposure and HLA in healthy donors. Germline CDR1 reads SGHRS; CDR2 reads YFSETQ. The J segment lost 4 bases and the V segment lost 3 bases, leaving 4 bases of the junction unmatched. This CDR3 has 14 residues. The study, taken as a whole, reports: Later examination showed HLA-associated TCR beta chains had greater clonal expansion than equally common others.

PCR involved 60 Vbeta and 13 Jbeta primers. Sequencing used immunoSEQ multiplex PCR; TCRdb keeps in-frame clones, though not all of them. The sample records over 150,000 clones, around four fifths being singletons. As concerns this clone: Antigen: not known. The same CDR3 also results from other DNA sequences found in this sample.

J is TRBJ2-7 and V is TRBV5-1, with 10 nucleotides matching TRBD1. The specimen was PBMCs. The origin of this receptor is a woman aged 50 to 60 in good health and CMV-seronegative. CDR3 sequence: CASSSGTGAYEQYF. The CDR3 nucleotides are TGCGCCAGCAGCTCCGGGACAGGGGCTTACGAGCAGTACTTC.